This is a list of T cell receptor beta chains from one sample in a study of siplizumab effects on memory and regulatory T cells. Generated by immunoSEQ multiplex PCR, the TCRdb table keeps only in-frame clones and is missing some. The sample includes 65,000 to 85,000 clones, 93% of them seen just once. The specimen was CD8+ T cells sorted from blood. Receptors originate from a human donor in good health. The CDR3 runs from the conserved cysteine through the conserved F or W. The order of the fields is clone size, J gene, V gene, D gene, CDR3 length, CDR3 protein, CDR3 DNA. A D gene is named only where the DNA matches it firmly. Rows give clone size only sometimes, using once, few, many, or a class for an expanded clone.

clone size: .; J gene: TRBJ2-7; V gene: TRBV15; D gene: .; CDR3 length: 14; CDR3 protein: CATSREGAVHEQYF; CDR3 DNA: TGTGCCACCAGCAGAGAAGGGGCTGTCCACGAGCAGTACTTC
clone size: .; J gene: TRBJ2-7; V gene: TRBV7-6; D gene: .; CDR3 length: 13; CDR3 protein: CASSQLAGSEQYF; CDR3 DNA: TGTGCCAGCAGCCAACTGGCAGGGTCCGAGCAGTACTTC
clone size: .; J gene: TRBJ2-2; V gene: TRBV18; D gene: .; CDR3 length: 14; CDR3 protein: CASSPSPGPGELFF; CDR3 DNA: TGTGCCAGCTCACCATCGCCGGGCCCCGGGGAGCTGTTTTTT
clone size: .; J gene: TRBJ2-3; V gene: TRBV9; D gene: TRBD2; CDR3 length: 15; CDR3 protein: CASSQGGGATDTQYF; CDR3 DNA: TGTGCCAGCAGCCAGGGCGGGGGGGCGACAGATACGCAGTATTTT
clone size: .; J gene: TRBJ1-6; V gene: TRBV4-3; D gene: .; CDR3 length: 15; CDR3 protein: CASSRDSSYNSPLHF; CDR3 DNA: TGCGCCAGCAGCCGAGACAGCTCCTATAATTCACCCCTCCACTTT
clone size: .; J gene: TRBJ2-7; V gene: TRBV4-1; D gene: .; CDR3 length: 12; CDR3 protein: CASSQVVGEQYF; CDR3 DNA: TGCGCCAGCAGCCAAGTTGTCGGGGAGCAGTACTTC
clone size: .; J gene: TRBJ1-1; V gene: TRBV9; D gene: .; CDR3 length: 12; CDR3 protein: CASSASNTEAFF; CDR3 DNA: TGTGCCAGCAGCGCCTCAAACACTGAAGCTTTCTTT
clone size: .; J gene: TRBJ1-5; V gene: TRBV6-5; D gene: TRBD1; CDR3 length: 15; CDR3 protein: CASSYGAGGNQPQHF; CDR3 DNA: TGTGCCAGCAGTTACGGGGCAGGGGGAAATCAGCCCCAGCATTTT
clone size: .; J gene: TRBJ2-7; V gene: TRBV13; D gene: TRBD2; CDR3 length: 16; CDR3 protein: CASSPRGTSGGYEQYF; CDR3 DNA: TGTGCCAGCAGCCCCCGCGGAACTAGCGGGGGCTACGAGCAGTACTTC
clone size: .; J gene: TRBJ2-2; V gene: TRBV9; D gene: TRBD1; CDR3 length: 15; CDR3 protein: CASNAGTGNAGELFF; CDR3 DNA: TGTGCCAGCAACGCCGGGACAGGAAATGCCGGGGAGCTGTTTTTT
clone size: once; J gene: TRBJ2-1; V gene: TRBV10-2; D gene: .; CDR3 length: 14; CDR3 protein: CASSEMVAGNEQFF; CDR3 DNA: TGCGCCAGCAGTGAGATGGTAGCAGGGAATGAGCAGTTCTTC
clone size: .; J gene: TRBJ1-2; V gene: TRBV10-3; D gene: .; CDR3 length: 14; CDR3 protein: CAISENGQNYGYTF; CDR3 DNA: TGTGCCATCAGTGAGAACGGACAGAACTATGGCTACACCTTC
clone size: .; J gene: TRBJ1-2; V gene: TRBV25-1; D gene: TRBD1; CDR3 length: 15; CDR3 protein: CASSVGTGEAYGYTF; CDR3 DNA: TGTGCCAGCAGTGTCGGGACAGGGGAAGCGTATGGCTACACCTTC
clone size: .; J gene: TRBJ2-7; V gene: TRBV27; D gene: .; CDR3 length: 14; CDR3 protein: CASSSLDSSYEQYF; CDR3 DNA: TGTGCCAGCAGTTCCCTGGACAGCTCCTACGAGCAGTACTTC
clone size: .; J gene: TRBJ1-4; V gene: TRBV10-1; D gene: TRBD1; CDR3 length: 19; CDR3 protein: CAGIDPGQGHWRVNEKLFF; CDR3 DNA: TGCGCCGGCATAGATCCGGGACAGGGGCATTGGCGGGTTAATGAAAAACTGTTTTTT
clone size: .; J gene: TRBJ2-7; V gene: TRBV11-2; D gene: .; CDR3 length: 15; CDR3 protein: CASSLLTAGLGEQYF; CDR3 DNA: TGTGCCAGCAGCTTACTGACCGCAGGACTGGGCGAGCAGTACTTC
clone size: .; J gene: TRBJ1-1; V gene: TRBV6-5; D gene: .; CDR3 length: 14; CDR3 protein: CASSPTVPSTEAFF; CDR3 DNA: TGTGCCAGCAGCCCCACCGTCCCCTCGACTGAAGCTTTCTTT
clone size: .; J gene: TRBJ1-2; V gene: TRBV13; D gene: TRBD1; CDR3 length: 14; CDR3 protein: CASSSGQSGYGYTF; CDR3 DNA: TGTGCCAGCAGCTCGGGACAGTCAGGCTATGGCTACACCTTC
clone size: .; J gene: TRBJ1-2; V gene: TRBV2; D gene: .; CDR3 length: 17; CDR3 protein: CASSEAGQGAANYGYTF; CDR3 DNA: TGTGCCAGCAGTGAAGCGGGCCAGGGTGCGGCTAACTATGGCTACACCTTC
clone size: .; J gene: TRBJ1-1; V gene: TRBV6-5; D gene: .; CDR3 length: 13; CDR3 protein: CASSSGGNTEAFF; CDR3 DNA: TGTGCCAGCAGTTCGGGGGGCAACACTGAAGCTTTCTTT
clone size: .; J gene: TRBJ1-4; V gene: TRBV11-2; D gene: .; CDR3 length: 14; CDR3 protein: CASSTRAWGEKLFF; CDR3 DNA: TGTGCCAGCAGCACTCGAGCCTGGGGTGAAAAACTGTTTTTT
clone size: .; J gene: TRBJ2-7; V gene: TRBV7-9; D gene: .; CDR3 length: 15; CDR3 protein: CASSPKDGGFYGQYF; CDR3 DNA: TGTGCCAGCAGCCCAAAAGATGGGGGATTCTACGGGCAGTACTTC
clone size: .; J gene: TRBJ2-7; V gene: TRBV12-5; D gene: .; CDR3 length: 14; CDR3 protein: CASAPGRLSYEQYF; CDR3 DNA: TGTGCTAGTGCCCCGGGACGTCTATCCTACGAGCAGTACTTC
clone size: .; J gene: TRBJ1-1; V gene: TRBV27; D gene: TRBD1; CDR3 length: 15; CDR3 protein: CASSRLTGGATEAFF; CDR3 DNA: TGTGCCAGCAGTCGCCTTACAGGGGGTGCCACTGAAGCTTTCTTT
clone size: .; J gene: TRBJ2-7; V gene: TRBV20-1; D gene: .; CDR3 length: 11; CDR3 protein: CSARAQVEQYF; CDR3 DNA: TGCAGTGCTAGAGCTCAGGTCGAGCAGTACTTC
clone size: once; J gene: TRBJ2-2; V gene: TRBV29-1; D gene: TRBD2; CDR3 length: 12; CDR3 protein: CSVPGGAGELFF; CDR3 DNA: TGCAGCGTGCCGGGGGGGGCCGGGGAGCTGTTTTTT
clone size: .; J gene: TRBJ1-6; V gene: TRBV6-4; D gene: .; CDR3 length: 12; CDR3 protein: CASSDGDSPLHF; CDR3 DNA: TGTGCCAGCAGTGACGGGGATTCACCCCTCCACTTT
clone size: .; J gene: TRBJ2-3; V gene: TRBV5-6; D gene: .; CDR3 length: 15; CDR3 protein: CASSLGGGGTDTQYF; CDR3 DNA: TGTGCCAGCAGCTTGGGAGGGGGTGGCACAGATACGCAGTATTTT
clone size: .; J gene: TRBJ2-3; V gene: TRBV4-1; D gene: .; CDR3 length: 15; CDR3 protein: CASSQGAAGTDTQYF; CDR3 DNA: TGCGCCAGCAGCCAAGGGGCAGCTGGCACAGATACGCAGTATTTT
clone size: .; J gene: TRBJ2-1; V gene: TRBV9; D gene: TRBD1; CDR3 length: 18; CDR3 protein: CASSVGTGVLLSYNEQFF; CDR3 DNA: TGTGCCAGCAGCGTAGGGACAGGGGTTCTCCTGTCCTACAATGAGCAGTTCTTC
clone size: few; J gene: TRBJ2-5; V gene: TRBV4-3; D gene: TRBD1; CDR3 length: 16; CDR3 protein: CASSQPGQGWVETQYF; CDR3 DNA: TGCGCCAGCAGCCAACCGGGACAGGGGTGGGTAGAGACCCAGTACTTC
clone size: .; J gene: TRBJ1-2; V gene: TRBV11-2; D gene: .; CDR3 length: 14; CDR3 protein: CASSLVAGADGYTF; CDR3 DNA: TGTGCCAGCAGCTTAGTTGCAGGAGCAGATGGCTACACCTTC
clone size: .; J gene: TRBJ2-7; V gene: TRBV7-9; D gene: .; CDR3 length: 13; CDR3 protein: CASSSGLIYEQYF; CDR3 DNA: TGTGCCAGCAGCTCCGGACTTATCTACGAGCAGTACTTC
clone size: .; J gene: TRBJ1-6; V gene: TRBV2; D gene: .; CDR3 length: 13; CDR3 protein: CASSDRAGSPLHF; CDR3 DNA: TGTGCCAGCAGTGACAGGGCCGGGTCACCCCTCCACTTT
clone size: .; J gene: TRBJ2-5; V gene: TRBV13; D gene: .; CDR3 length: 17; CDR3 protein: CASSLGGGGDIEGTQYF; CDR3 DNA: TGTGCCAGCAGCTTAGGAGGGGGTGGAGATATTGAAGGGACCCAGTACTTC
clone size: .; J gene: TRBJ1-1; V gene: TRBV7-3; D gene: .; CDR3 length: 12; CDR3 protein: CASSLTPGEAFF; CDR3 DNA: TGTGCCAGCAGCTTAACGCCAGGGGAAGCTTTCTTT
clone size: .; J gene: TRBJ1-1; V gene: TRBV28; D gene: .; CDR3 length: 12; CDR3 protein: CASSYGGTEAFF; CDR3 DNA: TGTGCCAGCAGTTACGGGGGAACTGAAGCTTTCTTT
clone size: once; J gene: TRBJ2-1; V gene: TRBV4-1; D gene: .; CDR3 length: 17; CDR3 protein: CASSPGGAGGSYNEQFF; CDR3 DNA: TGCGCCAGCAGCCCCGGAGGGGCAGGAGGGTCCTACAATGAGCAGTTCTTC
clone size: .; J gene: TRBJ1-3; V gene: TRBV19; D gene: .; CDR3 length: 17; CDR3 protein: CASSIVPGTNSGNTIYF; CDR3 DNA: TGTGCCAGTAGTATAGTTCCCGGGACAAACTCTGGAAACACCATATATTTT
clone size: .; J gene: TRBJ2-4; V gene: TRBV27; D gene: .; CDR3 length: 14; CDR3 protein: CASSFSSNGDIQYF; CDR3 DNA: TGTGCCAGCAGTTTTTCCAGTAATGGGGACATTCAGTACTTC
clone size: .; J gene: TRBJ2-5; V gene: TRBV14; D gene: TRBD2; CDR3 length: 15; CDR3 protein: CASSKPLAGDETQYF; CDR3 DNA: TGTGCCAGCAGCAAACCGCTAGCGGGGGATGAGACCCAGTACTTC
clone size: .; J gene: TRBJ1-1; V gene: TRBV4-2; D gene: .; CDR3 length: 13; CDR3 protein: CASSGGGNTEAFF; CDR3 DNA: TGTGCCAGCAGCGGCGGGGGGAACACTGAAGCTTTCTTT
clone size: .; J gene: TRBJ2-7; V gene: TRBV6-1; D gene: .; CDR3 length: 11; CDR3 protein: CASSPSYEQYF; CDR3 DNA: TGTGCCAGCAGCCCGAGCTACGAGCAGTACTTC
clone size: .; J gene: TRBJ2-7; V gene: TRBV5-6; D gene: TRBD1; CDR3 length: 12; CDR3 protein: CASNSGGYEQYF; CDR3 DNA: TGTGCCAGCAACTCAGGGGGCTACGAGCAGTACTTC
clone size: once; J gene: TRBJ2-7; V gene: TRBV11-2; D gene: .; CDR3 length: 14; CDR3 protein: CASIPGTESYEQYF; CDR3 DNA: TGTGCCAGCATCCCGGGCACAGAATCCTACGAGCAGTACTTC